A selection of T cell receptor beta chains follows, all from one sample in a study of blood T cells in healthy people across ages. TCRdb ran MiXCR on the 5' RACE reads and lists one entry per CDR3 protein. The sample yields over a million distinct CDR3 sequences, more than 35% seen once. The sequenced sample was blood. Receptor source: a woman in her sixties or seventies in good health. Both conserved end residues are part of each CDR3. Fields, in order: D gene, J gene, V gene, clone size, CDR3 protein, CDR3 DNA. A D gene is named only where the DNA matches it firmly. A clone size is listed for some rows: how often the clone was seen (once, few, many), or a class if it is expanded.

NA,TRBJ2-1,TRBV18,NA,CASSPRDLASEQFF,TGTGCCAGCTCACCACGAGACCTAGCGTCTGAGCAGTTCTTC
TRBD2,TRBJ2-1,TRBV4-1,few,CASSHKGLDSYNEQFF,TGCGCCAGCAGCCATAAGGGACTAGATAGTTACAATGAGCAGTTCTTC
TRBD1,TRBJ2-5,TRBV29-1,many,CSVAGTDPDFETQYF,TGCAGCGTTGCTGGGACAGACCCAGATTTCGAGACCCAGTACTTC
NA,TRBJ1-2,TRBV20-1,few,CSADHRTGGYTF,TGCAGTGCTGACCATCGTACGGGTGGCTACACCTTC
NA,TRBJ2-7,TRBV7-9,NA,CASSFPEGIAYEQYF,TGTGCCAGCAGCTTTCCGGAGGGTATAGCCTACGAGCAGTACTTC
TRBD1,TRBJ2-5,TRBV27,few,CASSRTRTGDAETQYF,TGTGCCAGCAGTCGAACCCGGACAGGGGACGCAGAGACCCAGTACTTC
TRBD2,TRBJ2-7,TRBV7-2,few,CASSLDGPSGSLEQYF,TGTGCCAGCAGCTTAGATGGGCCTAGCGGGAGTTTAGAGCAGTACTTC
TRBD2,TRBJ2-2,TRBV28,NA,CASSPTRPGTSVWVVRGELFF,TGTGCCAGCAGTCCTACTCGGCCCGGGACTAGCGTTTGGGTTGTCCGTGGGGAGCTGTTTTTT
TRBD2,TRBJ2-3,TRBV15,NA,CATSRASGGDTQYF,TGTGCCACCAGCAGGGCTAGCGGGGGGGATACGCAGTATTTT
TRBD1,TRBJ2-7,TRBV3-1,few,CASSPPGQGPEQYF,TGTGCCAGCAGCCCGCCGGGACAGGGCCCCGAGCAGTACTTC
NA,TRBJ1-5,TRBV12-3/TRBV12-4,NA,CASSSTQNQPQHF,TGTGCCAGCAGCTCGACACAGAATCAGCCCCAGCATTTT
TRBD2,TRBJ2-3,TRBV20-1,NA,CSARDGRLAGDPTQYF,TGCAGTGCTAGAGATGGTAGACTAGCGGGGGACCCTACGCAGTATTTT
NA,TRBJ2-7,TRBV3-1,many,CASSQGGGSYEQYF,TGTGCCAGCAGCCAAGGGGGCGGCTCCTACGAGCAGTACTTC
TRBD1,TRBJ2-7,TRBV5-1,NA,CASRRDSTTYEQYF,TGCGCCAGCAGACGGGACAGTACTACCTACGAGCAGTACTTC
NA,TRBJ2-7,TRBV3-1,few,CASSRTSGLGNYEQYF,TGTGCCAGCAGCCGAACCAGCGGCTTGGGCAACTACGAGCAGTACTTC
TRBD1,TRBJ1-6,TRBV5-1,few,CASSLGNRGSYNSPLHF,TGCGCCAGCAGCTTGGGGAACAGGGGATCCTATAATTCACCCCTCCACTTT
NA,TRBJ2-5,TRBV24-1,few,CATSPRAHQETQYF,TGTGCCACCAGCCCCAGGGCCCACCAAGAGACCCAGTACTTC
NA,TRBJ1-2,TRBV27,few,CASSLRPGESYGYTF,TGTGCCAGCAGTTTAAGACCAGGGGAATCCTATGGCTACACCTTC
NA,TRBJ2-7,TRBV27,NA,CTSSSTTESYEQYF,TGTACCAGCAGTTCGACGACAGAGTCCTACGAGCAGTACTTC
TRBD2,TRBJ2-3,TRBV4-2,few,CASSPGTSGRPDLFRDTQYF,TGTGCCAGCAGCCCCGGGACTAGCGGGAGGCCCGACCTCTTCAGGGATACGCAGTATTTT
TRBD2,TRBJ2-4,TRBV20-1,NA,CSAFDTSGRRGGEQYF,TGCAGTGCCTTCGATACTAGCGGGAGAAGAGGTGGGGAGCAGTACTTC
TRBD2,TRBJ2-3,TRBV20-1,few,CSARLRLASTDTQYF,TGCAGTGCTAGGTTGCGACTAGCGAGCACAGATACGCAGTATTTT
TRBD1,TRBJ2-1,TRBV27,once,CASKVLGTGTNNEQFF,TGTGCCAGCAAAGTTTTGGGGACAGGGACAAACAATGAGCAGTTCTTC
NA,TRBJ2-7,TRBV29-1,NA,CSVVAGGVYEQYF,TGCAGCGTTGTTGCTGGCGGAGTTTACGAGCAGTACTTC
TRBD1,TRBJ2-1,TRBV29-1,NA,CSVEGQGPQFF,TGCAGCGTTGAGGGACAGGGCCCGCAGTTCTTC
NA,TRBJ2-5,TRBV29-1,few,CSGRRLRETQYF,TGCAGCGGCCGACGACTTCGTGAGACCCAGTACTTC
TRBD2,TRBJ2-3,TRBV7-7,NA,CASSYRLADTDTQYF,TGTGCCAGCAGCTACCGACTAGCGGACACAGATACGCAGTATTTT
NA,TRBJ1-2,TRBV3-1,few,CASSQRSTNYGYTF,TGTGCCAGCAGCCAACGGTCTACTAACTATGGCTACACCTTC
NA,TRBJ2-7,TRBV7-9,NA,CASSLGTLSYEQYF,TGTGCCAGCAGCTTAGGGACGTTATCCTACGAGCAGTACTTC
NA,TRBJ1-5,TRBV12-3/TRBV12-4,few,CASSRGRVGQPQHF,TGTGCCAGCAGCCGAGGGAGGGTTGGTCAGCCCCAGCATTTT
NA,TRBJ1-1,TRBV10-3,once,CVIRETGASEAFF,TGTGTCATCAGGGAGACAGGAGCTTCAGAAGCTTTCTTT
TRBD1,TRBJ1-2,TRBV27,NA,CVSSPRIRRGLGYGYTF,TGTGTCAGCAGTCCTAGAATCCGCAGGGGGCTTGGCTATGGCTACACCTTC
NA,TRBJ1-6,TRBV6-6,NA,CASTPFWGDSPLHF,TGTGCCAGCACCCCCTTTTGGGGTGATTCACCCCTCCACTTT
NA,TRBJ1-5,TRBV29-1,NA,CSVVLARGQDQPQHF,TGCAGCGTTGTCCTGGCGCGGGGGCAGGATCAGCCCCAGCATTTT
NA,TRBJ2-5,TRBV5-1,NA,CASTNAETQYF,TGCGCCAGCACCAACGCGGAGACCCAGTACTTC
NA,TRBJ2-5,TRBV20-1,NA,CSARDTGPETQYF,TGCAGTGCTAGAGATACAGGGCCAGAGACCCAGTACTTC
NA,TRBJ2-5,TRBV4-1,NA,CASSSLPRETQYF,TGCGCCAGCAGCTCCCTACCGCGGGAGACCCAGTACTTC
NA,TRBJ1-6,TRBV28,NA,CASGANSPLHF,TGTGCCAGCGGGGCGAATTCACCCCTCCACTTT
NA,TRBJ1-4,TRBV12-3/TRBV12-4,NA,CASSRGQSATNEKLFF,TGTGCCAGCAGCCGTGGACAGTCTGCAACTAATGAAAAACTGTTTTTT
NA,TRBJ2-1,TRBV20-1,NA,CSAPQRNNEQFF,TGCAGTGCCCCGCAGAGAAACAATGAGCAGTTCTTC
TRBD1,TRBJ2-3,TRBV5-1,NA,CAGSPTGGGWDTQYF,TGCGCCGGCAGCCCAACAGGGGGCGGATGGGATACGCAGTATTTT
NA,TRBJ2-4,TRBV3-1,NA,CASSQDFLGGAKNIQYF,TGTGCCAGCAGCCAAGACTTTCTAGGAGGGGCCAAAAACATTCAGTACTTC
NA,TRBJ2-5,TRBV27,NA,CASSPHDTQETQYF,TGTGCCAGCAGTCCCCACGACACCCAAGAGACCCAGTACTTC
TRBD2,TRBJ2-1,TRBV5-1,once,CASSLPGLAPYNEQFF,TGCGCCAGCAGCTTACCTGGACTAGCGCCTTACAATGAGCAGTTCTTC
TRBD2,TRBJ2-7,TRBV2,NA,CASSASGQSSYEQYF,TGTGCCAGCAGCGCTAGCGGGCAGAGCTCCTACGAGCAGTACTTC
TRBD1,TRBJ2-5,TRBV15,few,CATSGHRGLQETQYF,TGTGCCACCAGCGGTCACAGGGGTCTTCAAGAGACCCAGTACTTC
TRBD2,TRBJ2-7,TRBV6-5,NA,CASKPALAGWYEQYF,TGTGCCAGCAAGCCCGCGCTAGCGGGATGGTACGAGCAGTACTTC
TRBD2,TRBJ2-1,TRBV5-4,many,CASSSSGGYNEQFF,TGTGCCAGCAGTTCTAGCGGGGGCTACAATGAGCAGTTCTTC
TRBD1,TRBJ1-1,TRBV30,NA,CAWRETGGTEAFF,TGTGCCTGGAGAGAGACAGGGGGGACTGAAGCTTTCTTT